This T cell receptor beta chain came from a study of control samples from healthy donors and cancer patients. Per the germline V gene, CDR1 is SGHTS and CDR2 is YDEGEE. The CDR3 has 16 residues. The V segment lost 4 bases and the J segment 2 bases; nucleotides outside the gene matches: 9. Clones were sequenced by immunoSEQ multiplex PCR, and TCRdb holds only the in-frame ones, with some missing. The sample lists 90,000 to 150,000 clones; about 89% were seen once. Material for sequencing was blood. This TCR was sampled from a young woman in good health. V and J are TRBV5-8 and TRBJ1-1, with 9 bases matching TRBD1. Written as DNA, the CDR3 is TGTGCCAGCAGCAACTTCAGACAGGGGGGAAACACTGAAGCTTTCTTT. This gives the protein CASSNFRQGGNTEAFF.